Shown below are 25 T cell receptor beta chains from a single sample sequenced in a study of control samples from healthy donors and cancer patients. Clones were read by immunoSEQ multiplex PCR, and TCRdb kept only the in-frame ones, dropping some. The sample consists of approximately 89,000 clones, approximately 89% of them appearing once. The specimen was blood. The receptor source for this set is a man aged 25-45 years in good health.

The chain uses TRBV5-1 and TRBJ2-3; no clear D. Trimming took off 0 bases at V and 1 base at J, with 6 bases between the two ends. The V gene's germline CDR1 is SGHRS and CDR2 YFSETQ. This CDR3 is 14 amino acids long. In DNA, the CDR3 is TGCGCCAGCAGCTTGGATCCAGGCACAGATACGCAGTATTTT. This translates into CASSLDPGTDTQYF. The whole variable domain, filled in from reference TRBV5-1 and TRBJ2-3, reads KAGVTQTPRYLIKTRGQQVTLSCSPISGHRSVSWYQQTPGQGLQFLFEYFSETQRNKGNFPGRFSGRQFSNSRSEMNVSTLELGDSALYLCASSLDPGTDTQYFGPGTRLTVL.

The chain joins TRBV10-3 to TRBJ1-4; weak D call: TRBD1 (6 bases). The length of the CDR3 is 14 residues. Trimming took off 3 bases at V and 5 bases at J, with 10 bases between the two ends. Germline-derived CDR1 and CDR2 are ENHRY and SYGVKD. DNA of the CDR3: TGTGCCATCAGTGAAAGGCAGGGGAATGAAAAACTGTTTTTT. It specifies CAISERQGNEKLFF.

The genes are TRBV27 and TRBJ2-5; 8 nucleotides agree with TRBD2. V was pared by 6 bases and J by 1 base, with 4 bases of the junction left unmatched. This CDR3 has 14 amino acids. Germline CDR1 is MNHEY and CDR2 is SMNVEV (reference sequence). The CDR3 loop reads CASRFGGGQETQYF. The CDR3 DNA is TGTGCCAGCAGGTTCGGGGGGGGCCAAGAGACCCAGTACTTC.

This chain joins TRBV5-6 and TRBJ2-3; no clear D gene. The CDR3 length is 12 residues. V gave up 3 bases and J gave up 6 bases, with 8 bases separating them. Germline V CDR1 and CDR2: SGHDT, YYEEEE. This CDR3 is CASSWERDTQYF. In DNA form, the CDR3 reads TGTGCCAGCAGCTGGGAAAGGGATACGCAGTATTTT. Full variable domain (remainder filled in from reference TRBV5-6 and TRBJ2-3): DAGVTQSPTHLIKTRGQQVTLRCSPKSGHDTVSWYQQALGQGPQFIFQYYEEEERQRGNFPDRFSGHQFPNYSSELNVNALLLGDSALYLCASSWERDTQYFGPGTRLTVL.

The V gene is TRBV27, the J gene TRBJ2-1, with 9 bases that match TRBD2. Unmatched junction bases numbered 9, after V lost 2 bases and J lost 10 bases. Germline V lookup: CDR1 MNHEY, CDR2 SMNVEV (reference sequence). The CDR3 runs 15 residues. CDR3 region: CASSLGRGGLEEQFF. CDR3 sequence (DNA): TGTGCCAGCAGTTTAGGGCGGGGGGGCCTAGAAGAGCAGTTCTTC.

J is TRBJ2-5 and V is TRBV19; no definite D call. Germline CDR1 LNHDA, CDR2 SQIVND (reference sequence). There are 13 residues in the CDR3. V lost 3 bases to trimming and J lost 7 bases, with 12 bases between them. The CDR3 DNA sequence: TGTGCCAGTAGTATGGAAAGGGTGGGGACCCAGTACTTC. Translation gives CASSMERVGTQYF.

J is TRBJ2-2 and V is TRBV5-4; the match to TRBD2 covers 9 bases. V was pared by 0 bases and J by 1 base, with 4 bases of the junction left unmatched. This CDR3 has 17 amino acids. Germline V gene data show CDR1 as SGHNT and CDR2 as YYREEE (reference sequence). The CDR3 protein is CASSLAAGGRNTGELFF. For the CDR3, the DNA is TGTGCCAGCAGCTTGGCCGCGGGGGGGCGGAACACCGGGGAGCTGTTTTTT. Filled out from reference TRBV5-4 and TRBJ2-2, the complete variable domain reads ETGVTQSPTHLIKTRGQQVTLRCSSQSGHNTVSWYQQALGQGPQFIFQYYREEENGRGNFPPRFSGLQFPNYSSELNVNALELDDSALYLCASSLAAGGRNTGELFFGEGSRLTVL.

The rearrangement joins TRBV7-9 to TRBJ1-2; no reliable D call. V was clipped by 6 bases and J by 3 bases, with 11 bases between them. The CDR3 extends over 13 amino acids. Per germline, CDR1 SEHNR and CDR2 FQNEAQ (reference sequence). CDR3 sequence reads: CASRTDSYYGYTF. In DNA, the CDR3 is TGTGCCAGCAGAACGGACTCCTACTATGGCTACACCTTC.

This chain joins TRBV4-1 and TRBJ1-1, with TRBD1 matching over 8 bases. CDR1 is MGHRA, CDR2 YSYEKL, per germline. Losses at the gene ends were 1 base for V and 2 bases for J; bases not matched to a gene: 3. This CDR3 contains 15 residues. The CDR3 region has the DNA TGCGCCAGCAGCCAAGTGACAGGGGTTAACACTGAAGCTTTCTTT. This encodes CASSQVTGVNTEAFF.

This rearrangement joins TRBV5-1 to TRBJ1-6, with D perhaps TRBD1 (5 bases). Trimming removed 3 bases from V and 6 bases from J, with 16 bases in between. Germline loops: CDR1 SGHRS, CDR2 YFSETQ. This CDR3 spans 16 amino acids. In DNA form, the CDR3 reads TGCGCCAGCAGCTGGGGGGGGGTGACAGTTAATTCACCCCTCCACTTT. This codes for CASSWGGVTVNSPLHF. Looking up the rest from reference TRBV5-1 and TRBJ1-6 gives the full variable domain: KAGVTQTPRYLIKTRGQQVTLSCSPISGHRSVSWYQQTPGQGLQFLFEYFSETQRNKGNFPGRFSGRQFSNSRSEMNVSTLELGDSALYLCASSWGGVTVNSPLHFGNGTRLTVT.

The chain is built from TRBV10-1 and TRBJ1-1; 9 bases match TRBD1. This CDR3 region has 14 residues. Germline V gene lookup returns CDR1 WNHNN and CDR2 SYGVQD (reference sequence). Germline trimming cut 6 bases from V and 4 bases from J; bases unmatched to any gene: 6. CDR3 amino acids: CASRAGQGSTEAFF. In DNA form, the CDR3 reads TGCGCCAGCAGGGCCGGACAGGGGTCCACTGAAGCTTTCTTT.

The gene calls are TRBV29-1 and TRBJ2-7, with D perhaps TRBD2 (5 bases). From germline, CDR1 is SQVTM and CDR2 ANQGSEA. The ends were cut back, 0 bases at V and 6 bases at J, with 21 bases in the middle. This CDR3 is built from 16 residues. CDR3: CSVEDRGLTRSSEQYV. As DNA, the CDR3 is TGCAGCGTTGAAGATCGAGGGTTGACGAGGTCGAGCGAGCAGTACGTC.

The rearrangement uses TRBV6-4 and TRBJ1-6; TRBD1 might be the D (6 bases). The CDR3 consists of 13 residues. The V end was cut by 3 bases, the J end by 9 bases, with 9 bases between. CDR1 MRHNA and CDR2 SNTAGT come from the germline V gene. CDR3 in DNA: TGTGCCAGCAGTGAATCCAGGGGTTCACCCCTCCACTTT. Residues: CASSESRGSPLHF.

The genes are TRBV29-1 and TRBJ2-7; tentative D call: TRBD2 (6 bases). Looked up from germline, CDR1 is SQVTM and CDR2 is ANQGSEA. V gave up 2 bases and J gave up 5 bases, with 16 bases separating them. The CDR3 totals 14 residues. This CDR3 reads CSVEQGYSSDEQYF. Written as DNA, the CDR3 is TGCAGCGTTGAACAGGGCTATTCTAGCGACGAGCAGTACTTC.

The V gene is TRBV27, the J gene TRBJ2-1, with 9 bases fitting TRBD1. V lost 0 bases to trimming and J lost 12 bases; unmatched junction nucleotides: 9. The germline V gene has CDR1 MNHEY and CDR2 SMNVEV (reference sequence). The CDR3 is made up of 15 amino acids. CDR3 nucleotide sequence: TGTGCCAGCAGTTTATCGTGGACAGGGGCTAAAAGGCAGTTCTTC. Its protein product is CASSLSWTGAKRQFF.

The chain links TRBV2 to TRBJ2-7, with 11 nucleotides matching TRBD2. Germline trimming cut 8 bases from V and 2 bases from J; bases unmatched to any gene: 11. Germline values: CDR1 SNHLY, CDR2 FYNNEI. This CDR3 has 16 residues. CDR3 residues: CASQLEGTSGPYEQYF. CDR3 nucleotides: TGTGCCAGCCAGCTGGAAGGGACTAGCGGACCCTACGAGCAGTACTTC.

The V call is TRBV5-6, the J call TRBJ1-2; D ambiguous. Germline V gene data show CDR1 as SGHDT and CDR2 as YYEEEE. The V end lost 2 bases, the J end lost 4 bases, and 18 bases lay between the germline ends. The CDR3 has 16 residues. The CDR3 DNA reads TGTGCCAGCAGCTTTGGCGCACACGGCGTTGGCTATGGCTACACCTTC. It yields the protein CASSFGAHGVGYGYTF.

With regard to this clone: Germline is not matched at one junction end, which may reflect a read error. V and J are TRBV6-1 and TRBJ2-2; a possible D gene is TRBD2 (5 bases). The CDR3 is 15 amino acids. CDR1 MNHNS and CDR2 SASEGT come from the germline V gene. The CDR3 DNA reads TGTGCCAGCAGTGAAAGAATAGCGAAAACCGGGGAGCTGTTTTTT. It encodes CASSERIAKTGELFF.

The rearrangement links TRBV4-1 to TRBJ1-1; D not resolved. This CDR3 region has 13 residues. V dropped 0 bases and J dropped 7 bases, with 9 bases sitting between them. Germline V gene sequence: CDR1 MGHRA, CDR2 YSYEKL. The CDR3 protein is CASSQDVDLEAFF. DNA for the CDR3: TGCGCCAGCAGCCAAGATGTAGATCTTGAAGCTTTCTTT.

The rearrangement uses TRBV2 and TRBJ1-1, with D possibly being TRBD1 (6 bases). The CDR3 runs 15 residues. CDR1 SNHLY and CDR2 FYNNEI come from the germline V gene. V dropped 4 bases and J dropped 1 base, with 13 bases sitting between them. The CDR3 protein is CASSVTGRGNTEAFF. The CDR3 DNA is TGTGCCAGCAGTGTAACAGGGCGCGGGAACACTGAAGCTTTCTTT.

The chain employs TRBV30 and TRBJ2-3; 7 bases map to TRBD2. The CDR3 loop spans 15 amino acids. The ends lost 5 bases at V and 6 bases at J; junction bases unmatched: 14. Germline values: CDR1 GTSNPN, CDR2 SVGIG (reference sequence). CDR3 bases: TGTGCCTGGGACCGGCACCGTAGAGCGGGGGATACGCAGTATTTT. As protein: CAWDRHRRAGDTQYF.

The chain uses TRBV7-2 and TRBJ2-3; possible D gene TRBD2, 7 bases. V lost 5 bases and J 4 bases, leaving 13 bases between the germline ends. Per the germline V gene, CDR1 is SGHTA and CDR2 is FQGNSA. CDR3 length: 14 amino acids. The CDR3 DNA sequence: TGTGCCAGCAGCCCCCAAGGGGGGGCAGATACGCAGTATTTT. Residues: CASSPQGGADTQYF.

The V gene is TRBV14, the J gene TRBJ2-5, with D tentatively TRBD1 (5 bases). The CDR3 totals 15 residues. V was clipped by 4 bases and J by 1 base, with 13 bases between them. Germline-derived CDR1 and CDR2 are SGHDN and FVKESK. CDR3 DNA sequence: TGTGCCAGCAGCCCCCGACAGACCCCCCAAGAGACCCAGTACTTC. Translation gives CASSPRQTPQETQYF.

The chain uses TRBV19 and TRBJ1-4; D gene unclear. Germline CDR1 is LNHDA and CDR2 is SQIVND (reference sequence). Trimming removed 1 base at V and 8 bases at J, with 14 bases between. The CDR3 is 15 amino acids. Here the CDR3 reads CASSIAQSPGEKLFF. The CDR3 DNA is TGTGCCAGTAGTATAGCCCAGAGTCCGGGGGAAAAACTGTTTTTT.

The chain employs TRBV19 and TRBJ2-1; D unresolved. The CDR3 contains 13 residues. The V and J ends lost 4 bases and 3 bases respectively, with 7 bases between them. The germline V gene has CDR1 LNHDA and CDR2 SQIVND (reference sequence). CDR3 coding DNA: TGTGCCAGTAGTAAGACTGTCTACAATGAGCAGTTCTTC. Translating gives CASSKTVYNEQFF.